The entry below gives a single TCR beta chain sequence along with its context. Its target is unknown. This CDR3 comprises 13 residues. The ends were cut back, 3 bases at V and 1 base at J, with 6 bases in the middle. The germline V gene encodes CDR1 SEHNR and CDR2 FQNEAQ (reference sequence). Vbeta (60) and Jbeta (13) primers were used in the PCR. Measured with immunoSEQ multiplex PCR; TCRdb has only the in-frame clones, and not every one. This table has tens of thousands of clones, about 66% appearing once. This sample was taken from a study of cytomegalovirus exposure and HLA in healthy donors. Study results and limitations: The majority of CMV-associated TCR beta chains were reported as apparently HLA-restricted in a later analysis.

The source is a man aged 25-40 years in good health and CMV-seronegative. Material for sequencing was PBMCs. The chain recombines TRBV7-9 with TRBJ1-1; D unresolved. CDR3 residues: CASSLSQNTEAFF. The CDR3 nucleotides are TGTGCCAGCAGCTTGAGTCAGAACACTGAAGCTTTCTTT.